These 14 T cell receptor beta chains originate from one sample sequenced in a study of identical twins. TCRdb independently ran MiXCR on the 5' RACE reads; one entry per CDR3 protein. The data hold 750,000 to 950,000 distinct CDR3 sequences, with roughly an eighth observed a single time. The sample also formed part of further work on yellow fever vaccine responses in identical twins.

What was sequenced was PBMCs. The receptor set was obtained from a woman between 18 and 29 years old in good health.

This clonotype has just a few counts. J is TRBJ2-1 and V is TRBV20-1; 9 nucleotides agree with TRBD2. The junction had 14 bases not matched to a gene; V was cut back by 0 bases and J by 8 bases. Germline V gene lookup returns CDR1 DFQATT and CDR2 SNEGSKA (reference sequence). This CDR3 has 17 amino acids. DNA for the CDR3: TGCAGTGCTAGAGATATAGCGGGAGTATGGAGGACAGATGAGCAGTTCTTC. Its translation is CSARDIAGVWRTDEQFF.

This rearrangement joins TRBV9 to TRBJ2-7; 7 bases map to TRBD1. Germline loops: CDR1 SGDLS, CDR2 YYNGEE. V dropped 3 bases and J dropped 1; count of bases not matched to a gene: 7. The CDR3 has 15 amino acids. CDR3 sequence: CASSATGDASYEQYF. The DNA of the CDR3 is TGTGCCAGCAGCGCCACAGGGGACGCTTCCTACGAGCAGTACTTC.

V gene TRBV3-1 combines with J gene TRBJ2-2; TRBD1 aligns across 9 bases. Trimming took 6 bases from V and 5 from J; bases not matched to a gene: 4. CDR3 length: 14 amino acids. Germline CDR1 reads LGHDT; CDR2 reads YNNKEL (reference sequence). DNA for the CDR3: TGTGCCAGCAGACCACAGGGGGCGACCGGGGAGCTGTTTTTT. Protein product: CASRPQGATGELFF.

This clonotype was counted a few times. J is TRBJ2-6 and V is TRBV7-6, with D possibly matching TRBD2 (6 bases). The CDR3 sequence is 15 residues long. Germline V gives CDR1 SGHVS, CDR2 FNYEAQ. V lost 4 bases, J lost 2 bases, and 9 bases lay in between. As DNA, the CDR3 is TGTGCCAGCAGCTCTTGGGGGGCTGGGGCCAACGTCCTGACTTTC. Residues: CASSSWGAGANVLTF.

This clonotype was seen repeatedly, ten times or more. The gene calls are TRBV24-1 and TRBJ2-1; 10 bases are shared with TRBD1. Trimming removed 7 bases from V and 5 bases from J; junction bases left unmatched: 7. Germline V CDR1 and CDR2: KGHDR, SFDVKD. This CDR3 is built from 15 residues. In nucleotides, the CDR3 is TGTGCCACCAGAGACGTTGGACAGGGGGACAATGAGCAGTTCTTC. As protein: CATRDVGQGDNEQFF.

The V call is TRBV27, the J call TRBJ2-7; a weak D match, TRBD2 (7 bases). The CDR3 has 15 amino acids. Trimming removed 6 bases from V and 1 base from J, with 16 bases in between. CDR1 MNHEY and CDR2 SMNVEV come from the germline V gene (reference sequence). The CDR3 is CASRRGIGGSYEQYF. The CDR3 DNA reads as TGTGCCAGCAGGAGGGGGATCGGGGGGTCCTACGAGCAGTACTTC.

This clonotype has only a few counts. This sequence joins TRBV5-1 and TRBJ2-3, with 15 bases aligning to TRBD2. Germline CDR1 is SGHRS and CDR2 is YFSETQ. The V segment lost 4 bases and the J segment 5 bases; nucleotides outside the gene matches: 8. This CDR3 has 17 residues. The CDR3 bases are TGCGCCAGCAGCCCCAGGACTAGCGGGAGGGCTGTAGATACGCAGTATTTT. Its translation: CASSPRTSGRAVDTQYF. The whole variable domain, filled in from reference TRBV5-1 and TRBJ2-3, reads KAGVTQTPRYLIKTRGQQVTLSCSPISGHRSVSWYQQTPGQGLQFLFEYFSETQRNKGNFPGRFSGRQFSNSRSEMNVSTLELGDSALYLCASSPRTSGRAVDTQYFGPGTRLTVL.

V gene TRBV4-1 combines with J gene TRBJ2-5; 8 nucleotides match TRBD2. The V and J ends lost 1 base and 0 bases, in that order; junction bases with no gene match: 7. Per the germline V gene, CDR1 is MGHRA and CDR2 is YSYEKL. CDR3 length equals 17 residues. CDR3 nucleotide sequence: TGCGCCAGCAGCCAAGGTGGGACTAGTGGGTACCAAGAGACCCAGTACTTC. The encoded protein is CASSQGGTSGYQETQYF.

This clonotype was counted a few times. The chain carries TRBV5-8 and TRBJ2-3; D perhaps matches TRBD1 (6 bases). Germline CDR1 SGHTS, CDR2 YDEGEE. With 4 bases removed from V and 4 bases from J, the gap between germline ends came to 16 bases. The CDR3 has 15 amino acids. CDR3 region: CASSRKQGVADTQYF. The CDR3 DNA follows: TGTGCCAGCAGCCGAAAACAGGGAGTGGCAGATACGCAGTATTTT.

The chain couples TRBV5-1 to TRBJ2-1, with D perhaps TRBD2 (6 bases). The CDR3 length is 14 residues. Trimming cost V 5 bases and J 4 bases, with 13 bases left between them. The germline V gene encodes CDR1 SGHRS and CDR2 YFSETQ. The CDR3 loop is CASRAGTAYNEQFF. The CDR3 DNA follows: TGCGCCAGCAGGGCCGGGACTGCGTACAATGAGCAGTTCTTC.

This clonotype was seen at least ten times. CDR3 region: CASSLGGNGANVLTF. The CDR3, as DNA: TGTGCCAGCAGTTTAGGCGGGAATGGGGCCAACGTCCTGACTTTC. The chain recombines TRBV12-3 or TRBV12-4 with TRBJ2-6; tentatively, D is TRBD2 (6 bases). Deletions cut 1 base from V and 3 bases from J, with 7 bases between. The CDR3 extends over 15 amino acids.

This clonotype was detected ten times or more. Here the CDR3 reads CSVMPGTDSYNEQFF. DNA for the CDR3: TGCAGCGTCATGCCCGGGACCGACTCCTACAATGAGCAGTTCTTC. The genes are TRBV29-1 and TRBJ2-1; D tentatively reads TRBD1 or TRBD2 (5 bases each). The CDR3 loop spans 15 amino acids. Trimming cost V 6 bases and J 0 bases, with 15 bases left between them. Germline V gives CDR1 SQVTM, CDR2 ANQGSEA.

CDR3 bases: TGTGCCAGCAGGCGACCCTCGACTAGCGAAAATGAGCAGTTCTTC. Its translation: CASRRPSTSENEQFF. This rearrangement joins TRBV12-3 or TRBV12-4 to TRBJ2-1, with TRBD2 matching 8 bases. Trimming at V came to 6 bases and at J to 7 bases, leaving 11 bases not matched to a gene. This CDR3 region has 15 residues.

This clonotype appeared a few times. This sequence joins TRBV12-3 or TRBV12-4 and TRBJ1-5, with 7 bases that match TRBD1. The CDR3 loop spans 14 amino acids. After removal of 7 bases from V and 9 bases from J, the junction contained 12 bases not matched to a gene. The CDR3 here is CASTSRQGNGPQHF. CDR3 nucleotide sequence: TGTGCCAGCACCTCCCGACAGGGTAACGGGCCCCAGCATTTT.